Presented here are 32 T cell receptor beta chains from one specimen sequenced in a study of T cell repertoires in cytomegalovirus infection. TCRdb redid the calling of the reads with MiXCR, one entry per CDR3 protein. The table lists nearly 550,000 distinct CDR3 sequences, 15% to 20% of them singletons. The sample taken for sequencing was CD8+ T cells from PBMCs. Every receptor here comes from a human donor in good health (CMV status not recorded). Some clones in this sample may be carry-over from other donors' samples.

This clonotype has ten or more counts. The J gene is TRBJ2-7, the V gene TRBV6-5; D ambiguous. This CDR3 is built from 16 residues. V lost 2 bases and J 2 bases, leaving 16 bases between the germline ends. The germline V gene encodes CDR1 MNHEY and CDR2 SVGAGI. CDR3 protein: CASSYRVGRPTYEQYF. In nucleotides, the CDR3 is TGTGCCAGCAGTTACAGGGTGGGCAGGCCCACCTACGAGCAGTACTTC.

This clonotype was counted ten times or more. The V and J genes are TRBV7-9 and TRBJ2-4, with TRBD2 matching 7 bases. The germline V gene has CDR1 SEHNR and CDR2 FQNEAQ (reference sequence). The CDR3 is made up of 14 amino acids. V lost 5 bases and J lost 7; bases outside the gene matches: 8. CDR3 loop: CASSRGGGGNIQYF. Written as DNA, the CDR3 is TGTGCCAGCAGCCGAGGCGGGGGAGGGAACATTCAGTACTTC.

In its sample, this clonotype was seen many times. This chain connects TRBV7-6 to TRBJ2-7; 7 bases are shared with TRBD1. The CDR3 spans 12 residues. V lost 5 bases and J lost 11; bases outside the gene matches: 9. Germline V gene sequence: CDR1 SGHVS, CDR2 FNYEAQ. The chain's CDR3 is CASSPGQTFKYF. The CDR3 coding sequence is TGTGCCAGCAGCCCGGGACAGACTTTCAAGTACTTC.

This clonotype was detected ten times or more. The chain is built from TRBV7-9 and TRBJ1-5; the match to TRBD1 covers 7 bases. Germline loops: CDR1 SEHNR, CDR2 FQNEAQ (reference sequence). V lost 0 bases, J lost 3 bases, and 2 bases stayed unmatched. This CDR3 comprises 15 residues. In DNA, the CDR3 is TGTGCCAGCAGCTTAGCGACAGGGAACAATCAGCCCCAGCATTTT. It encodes CASSLATGNNQPQHF.

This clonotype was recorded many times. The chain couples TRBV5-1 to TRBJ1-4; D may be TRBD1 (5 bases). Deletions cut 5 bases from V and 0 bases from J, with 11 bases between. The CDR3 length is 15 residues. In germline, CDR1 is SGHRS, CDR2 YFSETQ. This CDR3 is CASRLTDATNEKLFF. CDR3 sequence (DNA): TGCGCCAGCAGGCTGACAGACGCAACTAATGAAAAACTGTTTTTT. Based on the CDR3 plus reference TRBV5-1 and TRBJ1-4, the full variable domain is KAGVTQTPRYLIKTRGQQVTLSCSPISGHRSVSWYQQTPGQGLQFLFEYFSETQRNKGNFPGRFSGRQFSNSRSEMNVSTLELGDSALYLCASRLTDATNEKLFFGSGTQLSVL.

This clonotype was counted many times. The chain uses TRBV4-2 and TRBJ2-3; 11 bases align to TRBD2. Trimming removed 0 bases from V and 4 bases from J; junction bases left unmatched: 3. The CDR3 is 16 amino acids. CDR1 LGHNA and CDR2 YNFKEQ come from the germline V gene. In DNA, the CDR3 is TGTGCCAGCAGCCAAGATCCACTAGCGGGAGCAGATACGCAGTATTTT. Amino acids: CASSQDPLAGADTQYF.

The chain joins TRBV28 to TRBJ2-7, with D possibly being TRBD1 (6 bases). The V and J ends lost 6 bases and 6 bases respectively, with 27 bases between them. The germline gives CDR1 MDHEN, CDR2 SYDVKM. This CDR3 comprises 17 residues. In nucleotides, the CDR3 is TGTGCCAGCAGCTGGGACCTCCCGGGACAATTGACGCCCGAGCAGTACTTC. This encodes CASSWDLPGQLTPEQYF.

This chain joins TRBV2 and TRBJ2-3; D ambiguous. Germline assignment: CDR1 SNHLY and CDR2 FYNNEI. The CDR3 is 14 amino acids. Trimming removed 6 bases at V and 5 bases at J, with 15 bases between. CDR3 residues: CASRSGGWGDTQYF. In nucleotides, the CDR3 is TGTGCCAGCAGAAGTGGCGGTTGGGGAGATACGCAGTATTTT.

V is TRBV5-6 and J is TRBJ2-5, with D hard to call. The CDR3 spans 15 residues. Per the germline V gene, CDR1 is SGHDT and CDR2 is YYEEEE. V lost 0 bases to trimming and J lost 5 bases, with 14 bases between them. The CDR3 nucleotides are TGTGCCAGCAGCTTGGGACTCCGCATCCCGGAGACCCAGTACTTC. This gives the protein CASSLGLRIPETQYF.

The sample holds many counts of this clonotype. CDR3 in amino acids: CASSLTDSGYGYTF. In DNA, the CDR3 is TGTGCCAGCAGCTTAACTGACTCGGGCTATGGCTACACCTTC. The chain has TRBV7-8 and TRBJ1-2; D is unclear. V shed 2 bases and J shed 4 bases, with 11 bases lying between them. The CDR3 is made up of 14 amino acids. Germline loops: CDR1 SGHVS, CDR2 FQNEAQ.

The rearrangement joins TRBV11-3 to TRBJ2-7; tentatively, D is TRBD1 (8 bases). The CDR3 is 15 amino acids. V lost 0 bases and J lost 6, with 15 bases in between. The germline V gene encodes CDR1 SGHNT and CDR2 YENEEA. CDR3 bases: TGTGCCAGCAGCTTAGAACAGGGGGGGAGTGGCGAGCAGTACTTC. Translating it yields CASSLEQGGSGEQYF.

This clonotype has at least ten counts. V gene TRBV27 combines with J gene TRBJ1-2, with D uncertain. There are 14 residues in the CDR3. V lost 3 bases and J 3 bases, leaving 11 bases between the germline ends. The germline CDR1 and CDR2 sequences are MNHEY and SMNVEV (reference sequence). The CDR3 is CASSLAGPYYGYTF. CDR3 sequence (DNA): TGTGCCAGCAGTTTGGCAGGCCCCTACTATGGCTACACCTTC.

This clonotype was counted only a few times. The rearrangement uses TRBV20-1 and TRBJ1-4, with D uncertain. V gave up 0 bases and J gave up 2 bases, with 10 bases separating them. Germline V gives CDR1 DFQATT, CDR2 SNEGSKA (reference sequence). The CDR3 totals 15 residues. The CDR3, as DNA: TGCAGTGCTAGAGATGACGGGTCTACTAATGAAAAACTGTTTTTT. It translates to CSARDDGSTNEKLFF.

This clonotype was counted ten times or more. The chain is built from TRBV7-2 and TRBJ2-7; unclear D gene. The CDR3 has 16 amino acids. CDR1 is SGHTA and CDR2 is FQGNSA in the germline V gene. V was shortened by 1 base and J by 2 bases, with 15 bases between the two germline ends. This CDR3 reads CASSLVWVWLAYEQYF. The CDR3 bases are TGTGCCAGCAGCTTAGTCTGGGTGTGGCTAGCCTACGAGCAGTACTTC. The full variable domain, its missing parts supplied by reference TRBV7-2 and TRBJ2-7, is GAGVSQSPSNKVTEKGKDVELRCDPISGHTALYWYRQSLGQGLEFLIYFQGNSAPDKSGLPSDRFSAERTGGSVSTLTIQRTQQEDSAVYLCASSLVWVWLAYEQYFGPGTRLTVT.

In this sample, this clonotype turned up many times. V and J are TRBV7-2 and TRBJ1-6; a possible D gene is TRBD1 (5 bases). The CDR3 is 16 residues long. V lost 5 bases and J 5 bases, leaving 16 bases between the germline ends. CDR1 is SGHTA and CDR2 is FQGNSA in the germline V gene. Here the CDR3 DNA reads TGTGCCAGCAGCCCCACAGGACTTAATAATAATTCACCCCTCCACTTT. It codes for CASSPTGLNNNSPLHF.

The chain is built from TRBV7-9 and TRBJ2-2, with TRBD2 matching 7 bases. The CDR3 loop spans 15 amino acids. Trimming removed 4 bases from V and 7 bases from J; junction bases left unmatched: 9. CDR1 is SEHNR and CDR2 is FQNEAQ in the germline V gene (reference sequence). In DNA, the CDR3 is TGTGCCAGCAGCTCTAGCGGCCAAGGGGTCGGGGAGCTGTTTTTT. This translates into CASSSSGQGVGELFF.

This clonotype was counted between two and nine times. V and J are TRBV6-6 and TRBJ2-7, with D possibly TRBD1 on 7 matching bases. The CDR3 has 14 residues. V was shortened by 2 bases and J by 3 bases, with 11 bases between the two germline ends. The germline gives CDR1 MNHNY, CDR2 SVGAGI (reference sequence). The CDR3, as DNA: TGTGCCAGCAGTTACGCAGGGGGGAGCTACGAGCAGTACTTC. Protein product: CASSYAGGSYEQYF.

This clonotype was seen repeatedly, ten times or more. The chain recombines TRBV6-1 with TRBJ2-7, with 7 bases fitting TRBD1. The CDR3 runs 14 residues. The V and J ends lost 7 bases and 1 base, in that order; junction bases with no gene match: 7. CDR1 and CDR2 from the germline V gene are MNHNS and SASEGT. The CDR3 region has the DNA TGTGCCAGCACCACCCCGGGACAGTCCTACGAGCAGTACTTC. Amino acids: CASTTPGQSYEQYF.

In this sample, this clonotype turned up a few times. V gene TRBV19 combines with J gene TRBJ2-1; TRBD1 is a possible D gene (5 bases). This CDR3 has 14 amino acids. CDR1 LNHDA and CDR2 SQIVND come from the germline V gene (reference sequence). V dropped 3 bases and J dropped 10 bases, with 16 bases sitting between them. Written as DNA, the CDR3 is TGTGCCAGTAGTATCGGCAGGGCTATTGACGAGCAGTTCTTC. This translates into CASSIGRAIDEQFF.

This CDR3 is CASSLSGGADIQYF. The CDR3 region has the DNA TGTGCCAGCAGCCTGAGCGGGGGGGCTGACATTCAGTACTTC. This chain links TRBV9 with TRBJ2-4; 10 nucleotides agree with TRBD2. Germline V gives CDR1 SGDLS, CDR2 YYNGEE. V lost 4 bases, J lost 8 bases, and 6 bases stayed unmatched. This CDR3 contains 14 residues.

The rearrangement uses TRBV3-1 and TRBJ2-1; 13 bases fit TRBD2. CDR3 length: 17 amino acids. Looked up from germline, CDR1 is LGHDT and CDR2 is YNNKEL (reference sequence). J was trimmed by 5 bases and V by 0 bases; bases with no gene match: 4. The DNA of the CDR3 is TGTGCCAGCAGCCAAGAACCACTAGCGGGGGGGGACAATGAGCAGTTCTTC. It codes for CASSQEPLAGGDNEQFF.

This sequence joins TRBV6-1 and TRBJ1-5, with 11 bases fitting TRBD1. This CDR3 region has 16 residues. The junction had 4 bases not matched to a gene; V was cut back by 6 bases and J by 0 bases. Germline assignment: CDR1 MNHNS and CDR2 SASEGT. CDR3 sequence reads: CASRPGTGGSNQPQHF. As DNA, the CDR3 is TGTGCCAGCAGGCCCGGGACAGGGGGTAGCAATCAGCCCCAGCATTTT.

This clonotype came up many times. The CDR3: CASSERQDRGSGYTF. The CDR3 DNA reads TGTGCCAGCAGTGAACGGCAGGACAGGGGGTCTGGCTACACCTTC. The V call is TRBV6-1, the J call TRBJ1-2, with 10 bases lining up with TRBD1. CDR3 length: 15 amino acids. V lost 2 bases to trimming and J lost 7 bases; unmatched junction nucleotides: 7. CDR1 MNHNS and CDR2 SASEGT come from the germline V gene.

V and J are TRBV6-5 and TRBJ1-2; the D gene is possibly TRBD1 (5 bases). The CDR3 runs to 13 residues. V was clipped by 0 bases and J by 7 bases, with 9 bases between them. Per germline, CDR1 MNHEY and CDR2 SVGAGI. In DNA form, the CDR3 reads TGTGCCAGCAGTTACTCGCGGGGCGGTGGCTACACCTTC. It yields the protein CASSYSRGGGYTF.

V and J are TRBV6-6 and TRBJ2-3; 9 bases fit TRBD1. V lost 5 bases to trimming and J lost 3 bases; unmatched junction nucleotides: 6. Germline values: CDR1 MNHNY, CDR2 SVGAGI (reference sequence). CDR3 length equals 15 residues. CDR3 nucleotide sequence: TGTGCCAGCAGTACAGGGGGCGAACTGACAGATACGCAGTATTTT. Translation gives CASSTGGELTDTQYF.

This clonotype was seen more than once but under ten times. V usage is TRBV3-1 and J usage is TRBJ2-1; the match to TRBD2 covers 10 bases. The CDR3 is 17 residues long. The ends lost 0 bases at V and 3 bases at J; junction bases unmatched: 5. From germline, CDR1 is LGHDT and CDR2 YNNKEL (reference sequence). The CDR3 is CASSQDRRLAGYNEQFF. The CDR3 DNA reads TGTGCCAGCAGCCAAGATCGGAGACTAGCGGGCTACAATGAGCAGTTCTTC.

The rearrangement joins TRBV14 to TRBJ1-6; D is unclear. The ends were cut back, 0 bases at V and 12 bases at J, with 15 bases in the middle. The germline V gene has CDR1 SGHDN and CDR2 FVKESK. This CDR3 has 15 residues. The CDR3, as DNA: TGTGCCAGCAGCCAAGAAGGGCTGCCGTTCGGACCCCTCCACTTT. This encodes CASSQEGLPFGPLHF.

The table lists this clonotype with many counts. CDR3 residues: CASSTWDSFSVKAFF. CDR3 in DNA: TGTGCCAGCAGCACTTGGGACAGCTTCTCAGTCAAAGCTTTCTTT. The V gene is TRBV7-2, the J gene TRBJ1-1; 7 bases line up with TRBD1. Germline CDR1 reads SGHTA; CDR2 reads FQGNSA. The J segment lost 9 bases and the V segment lost 5 bases, leaving 15 bases of the junction unmatched. The CDR3 totals 15 residues. Variable domain in full (rest from reference TRBV7-2 and TRBJ1-1): GAGVSQSPSNKVTEKGKDVELRCDPISGHTALYWYRQSLGQGLEFLIYFQGNSAPDKSGLPSDRFSAERTGGSVSTLTIQRTQQEDSAVYLCASSTWDSFSVKAFFGQGTRLTVV.

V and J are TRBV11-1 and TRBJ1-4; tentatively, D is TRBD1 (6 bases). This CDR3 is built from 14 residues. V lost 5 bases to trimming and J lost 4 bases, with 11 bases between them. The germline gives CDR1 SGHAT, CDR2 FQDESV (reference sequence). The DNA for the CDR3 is TGTGCCAGCAGCCTCGGACAGAGTAATGAAAAACTGTTTTTT. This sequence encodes CASSLGQSNEKLFF.

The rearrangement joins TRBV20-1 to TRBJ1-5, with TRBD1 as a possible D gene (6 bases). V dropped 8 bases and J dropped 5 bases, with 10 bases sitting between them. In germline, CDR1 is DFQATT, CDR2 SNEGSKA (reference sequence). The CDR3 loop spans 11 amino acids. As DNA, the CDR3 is TGCAGTACAGGGTCAGATCAGCCCCAGCATTTT. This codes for CSTGSDQPQHF.

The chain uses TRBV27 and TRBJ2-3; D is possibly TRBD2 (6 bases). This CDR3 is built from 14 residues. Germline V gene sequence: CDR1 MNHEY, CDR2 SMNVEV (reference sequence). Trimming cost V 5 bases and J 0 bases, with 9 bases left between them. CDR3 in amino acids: CASSRELSTDTQYF. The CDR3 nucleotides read TGTGCCAGCAGTCGGGAGCTTAGCACAGATACGCAGTATTTT.

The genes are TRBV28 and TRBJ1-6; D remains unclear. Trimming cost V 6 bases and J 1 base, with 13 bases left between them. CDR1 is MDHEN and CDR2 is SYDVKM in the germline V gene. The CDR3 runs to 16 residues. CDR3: CASSTNDKSYNSPLHF. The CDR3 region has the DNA TGTGCCAGCAGCACCAACGACAAGTCCTATAATTCACCCCTCCACTTT.